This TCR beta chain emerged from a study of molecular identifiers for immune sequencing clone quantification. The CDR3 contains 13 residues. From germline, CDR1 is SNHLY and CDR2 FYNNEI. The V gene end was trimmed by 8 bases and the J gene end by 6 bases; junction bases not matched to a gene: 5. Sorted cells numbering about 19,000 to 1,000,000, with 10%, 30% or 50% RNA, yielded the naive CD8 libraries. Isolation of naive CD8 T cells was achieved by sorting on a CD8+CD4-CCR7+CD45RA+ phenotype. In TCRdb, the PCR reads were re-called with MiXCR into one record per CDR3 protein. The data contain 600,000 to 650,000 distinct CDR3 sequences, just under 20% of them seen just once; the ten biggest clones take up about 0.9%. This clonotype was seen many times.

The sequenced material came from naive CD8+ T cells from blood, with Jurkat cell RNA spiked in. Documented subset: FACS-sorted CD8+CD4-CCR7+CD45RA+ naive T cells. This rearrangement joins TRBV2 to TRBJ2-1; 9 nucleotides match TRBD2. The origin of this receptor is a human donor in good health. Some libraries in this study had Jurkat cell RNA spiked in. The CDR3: CASGGTSFNEQFF. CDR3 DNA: TGTGCCAGCGGAGGGACTAGCTTCAATGAGCAGTTCTTC. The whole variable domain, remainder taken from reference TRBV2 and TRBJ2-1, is EPEVTQTPSHQVTQMGQEVILRCVPISNHLYFYWYRQILGQKVEFLVSFYNNEISEKSEIFDDQFSVERPDGSNFTLKIRSTKLEDSAMYFCASGGTSFNEQFFGPGTRLTVL.